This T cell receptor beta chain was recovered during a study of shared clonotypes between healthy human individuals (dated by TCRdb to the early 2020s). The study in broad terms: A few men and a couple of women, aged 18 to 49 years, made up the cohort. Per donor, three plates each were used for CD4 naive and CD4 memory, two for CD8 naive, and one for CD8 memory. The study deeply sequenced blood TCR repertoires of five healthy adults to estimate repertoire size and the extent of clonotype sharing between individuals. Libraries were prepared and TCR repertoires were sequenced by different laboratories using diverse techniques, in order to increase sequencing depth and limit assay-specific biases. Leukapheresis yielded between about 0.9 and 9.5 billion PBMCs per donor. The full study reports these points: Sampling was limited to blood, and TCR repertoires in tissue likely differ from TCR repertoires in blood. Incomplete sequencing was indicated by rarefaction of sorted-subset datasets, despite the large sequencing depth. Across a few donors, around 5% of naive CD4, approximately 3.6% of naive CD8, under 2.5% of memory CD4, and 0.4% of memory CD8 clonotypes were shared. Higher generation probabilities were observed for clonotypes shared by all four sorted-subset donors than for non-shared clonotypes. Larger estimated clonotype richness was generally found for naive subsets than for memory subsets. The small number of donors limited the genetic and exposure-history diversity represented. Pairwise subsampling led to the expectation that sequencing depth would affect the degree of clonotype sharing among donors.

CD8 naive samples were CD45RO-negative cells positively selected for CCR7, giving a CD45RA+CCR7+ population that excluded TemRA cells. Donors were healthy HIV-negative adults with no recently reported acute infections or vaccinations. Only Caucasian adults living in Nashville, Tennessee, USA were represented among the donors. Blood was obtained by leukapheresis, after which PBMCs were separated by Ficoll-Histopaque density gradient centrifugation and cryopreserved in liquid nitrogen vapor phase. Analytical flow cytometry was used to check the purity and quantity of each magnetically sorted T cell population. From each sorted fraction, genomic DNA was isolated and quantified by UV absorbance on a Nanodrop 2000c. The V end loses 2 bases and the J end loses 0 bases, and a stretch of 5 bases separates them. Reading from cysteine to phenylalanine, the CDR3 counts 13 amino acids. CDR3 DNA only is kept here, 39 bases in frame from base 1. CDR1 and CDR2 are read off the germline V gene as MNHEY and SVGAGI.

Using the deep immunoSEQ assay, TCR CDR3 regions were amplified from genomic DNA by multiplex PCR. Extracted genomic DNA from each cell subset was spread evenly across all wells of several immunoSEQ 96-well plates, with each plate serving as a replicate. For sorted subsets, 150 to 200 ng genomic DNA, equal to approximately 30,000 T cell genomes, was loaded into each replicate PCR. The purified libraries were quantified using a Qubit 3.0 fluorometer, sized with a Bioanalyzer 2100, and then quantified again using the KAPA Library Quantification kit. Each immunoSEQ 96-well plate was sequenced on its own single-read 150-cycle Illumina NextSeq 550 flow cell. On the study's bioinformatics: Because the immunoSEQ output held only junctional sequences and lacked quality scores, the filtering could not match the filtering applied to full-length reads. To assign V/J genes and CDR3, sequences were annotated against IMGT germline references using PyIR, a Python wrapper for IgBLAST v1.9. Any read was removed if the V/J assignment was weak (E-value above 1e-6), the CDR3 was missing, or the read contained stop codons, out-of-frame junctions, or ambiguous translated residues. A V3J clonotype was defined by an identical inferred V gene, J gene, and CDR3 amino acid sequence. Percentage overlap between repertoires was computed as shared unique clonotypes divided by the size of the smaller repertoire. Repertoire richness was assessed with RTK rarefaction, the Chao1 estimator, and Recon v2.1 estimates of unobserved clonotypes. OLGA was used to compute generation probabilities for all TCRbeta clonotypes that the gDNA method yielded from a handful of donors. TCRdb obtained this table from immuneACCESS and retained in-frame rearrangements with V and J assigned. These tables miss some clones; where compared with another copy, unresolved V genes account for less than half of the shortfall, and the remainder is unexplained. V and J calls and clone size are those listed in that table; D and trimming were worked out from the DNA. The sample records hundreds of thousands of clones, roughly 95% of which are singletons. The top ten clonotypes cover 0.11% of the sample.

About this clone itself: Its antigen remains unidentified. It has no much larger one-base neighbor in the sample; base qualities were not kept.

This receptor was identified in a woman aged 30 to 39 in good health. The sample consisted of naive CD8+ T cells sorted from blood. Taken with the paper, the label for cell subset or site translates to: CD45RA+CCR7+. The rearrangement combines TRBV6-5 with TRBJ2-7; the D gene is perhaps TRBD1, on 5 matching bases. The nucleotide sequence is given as TGTGCCAGCAGTTACGGGGCCTCCTACGAGCAGTACTTC. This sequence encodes CASSYGASYEQYF.